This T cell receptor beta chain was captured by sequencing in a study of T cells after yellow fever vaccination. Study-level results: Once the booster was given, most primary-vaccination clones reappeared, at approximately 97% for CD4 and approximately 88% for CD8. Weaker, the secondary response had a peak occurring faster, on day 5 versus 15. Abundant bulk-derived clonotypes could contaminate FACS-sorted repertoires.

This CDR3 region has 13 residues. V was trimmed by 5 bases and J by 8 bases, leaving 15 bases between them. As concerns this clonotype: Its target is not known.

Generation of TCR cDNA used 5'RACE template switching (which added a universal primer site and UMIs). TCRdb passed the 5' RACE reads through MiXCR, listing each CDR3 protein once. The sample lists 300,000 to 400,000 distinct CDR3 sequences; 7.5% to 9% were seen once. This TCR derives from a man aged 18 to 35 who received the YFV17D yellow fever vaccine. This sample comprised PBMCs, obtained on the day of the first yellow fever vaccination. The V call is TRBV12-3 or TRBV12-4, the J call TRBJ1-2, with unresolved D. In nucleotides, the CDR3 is TGTGCCAGCAGTGGCCCCCGGCTATGGGGCTACACCTTC. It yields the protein CASSGPRLWGYTF.